The 10 T cell receptor beta chains below come from one sample, sequenced in a study of shared clonotypes between healthy human individuals. This table comes from immunoSEQ multiplex PCR, and its TCRdb copy is limited to in-frame clones, with some not included. The table shows 2 million to 2.5 million clones, with approximately 94% occurring only once. Sequencing was done on a sample of naive CD4+ T cells from PBMCs. Described subset: CD45RA+ positively selected. Receptors originate from a man aged 18 to 29 in good health. Some clones in this sample may be carry-over from other donors' samples.

This clone is a singleton in its sample. The CDR3 here is CASSLTGLMNTEAFF. The CDR3 DNA reads as TGTGCCAGCAGCCTGACAGGTTTGATGAACACTGAAGCTTTCTTT. V and J are TRBV7-9 and TRBJ1-1; perhaps TRBD1 as D (6 bases). Trimming stripped 5 bases from V and 0 bases from J, with 13 bases between. Per germline, CDR1 SEHNR and CDR2 FQNEAQ (reference sequence). The CDR3 runs 15 residues. The full variable domain, in which reference TRBV7-9 and TRBJ1-1 provide the parts outside the CDR3, is DTGVSQNPRHKITKRGQNVTFRCDPISEHNRLYWYRQTLGQGPEFLTYFQNEAQLEKSRLLSDRFSAERPKGSFSTLEIQRTEQGDSAMYLCASSLTGLMNTEAFFGQGTRLTVV.

This chain uses TRBV7-3 with TRBJ2-7, with TRBD1 matching 8 bases. CDR3 length: 15 residues. Looked up from germline, CDR1 is SGHTA and CDR2 is FQGTGA. V trimming: 0 bases; J trimming: 2 bases; junction bases outside the gene matches: 3. CDR3 sequence (DNA): TGTGCCAGCAGCTTAACCCCGGGACAGGCCTACGAGCAGTACTTC. Its translation is CASSLTPGQAYEQYF.

In this sample, this clone turned up a few times. This chain links TRBV29-1 with TRBJ1-1, with 7 bases fitting TRBD1. V dropped 5 bases and J dropped 5; count of bases not matched to a gene: 2. The CDR3 is 11 residues long. Germline V gene lookup returns CDR1 SQVTM and CDR2 ANQGSEA. CDR3 loop: CSVKGATEAFF. The CDR3 DNA is TGCAGCGTTAAGGGGGCTACTGAAGCTTTCTTT.

The genes are TRBV11-2 and TRBJ2-3; maybe TRBD1 (6 bases). Germline lookup yields CDR1 SGHAT and CDR2 FQNNGV. V dropped 5 bases and J dropped 2 bases, with 14 bases sitting between them. The CDR3 sequence is 15 residues long. Here the CDR3 reads CASSTSGQNTDTQYF. CDR3 bases: TGTGCCAGCAGCACCAGCGGACAGAACACAGATACGCAGTATTTT.

J is TRBJ2-1 and V is TRBV11-3; 16 nucleotides match TRBD2. This CDR3 region has 16 residues. CDR1 is SGHNT, CDR2 YENEEA, per germline. Trimming removed 5 bases from V and 9 bases from J; junction bases left unmatched: 7. This CDR3 reads CASSIGTSGRALEQFF. The CDR3 coding sequence is TGTGCCAGCAGCATCGGGACTAGCGGGAGGGCCCTTGAGCAGTTCTTC.

On this clone: The sample carries other DNA sequences with the same CDR3. V is TRBV9 and J is TRBJ2-1; D not certain. Between the trimmed V and J ends, which lost 0 bases and 1 base, there was a span of 8 bases. There are 15 residues in the CDR3. The germline CDR1 and CDR2 sequences are SGDLS and YYNGEE. The CDR3 protein is CASSVEGLSYNEQFF. The CDR3 region has the DNA TGTGCCAGCAGCGTAGAGGGTCTTTCCTACAATGAGCAGTTCTTC.

J is TRBJ1-4 and V is TRBV27; the D is unclear. Trimming pared 2 bases from V and 7 bases from J, leaving 20 bases between. The CDR3 is 17 amino acids. Germline V gene sequence: CDR1 MNHEY, CDR2 SMNVEV (reference sequence). The CDR3 reads CASSLKEGGRAGEKLFF. The CDR3 nucleotides read TGTGCCAGCAGTTTAAAGGAGGGAGGTAGGGCTGGTGAAAAACTGTTTTTT.

The V gene is TRBV7-9, the J gene TRBJ1-4; 9 positions match TRBD1. The CDR3 totals 16 residues. CDR1 and CDR2 (germline): SEHNR, FQNEAQ (reference sequence). V trimming: 1 base; J trimming: 5 bases; junction bases outside the gene matches: 5. The CDR3 reads CASSLGQGGYNEKLFF. In DNA form, the CDR3 reads TGTGCCAGCAGCTTAGGACAGGGGGGATACAATGAAAAACTGTTTTTT.

In the case of this clone: The identical CDR3 is also encoded by other nucleotide sequences in the sample. The V call is TRBV7-3, the J call TRBJ2-7, with D possibly matching TRBD1 (5 bases). Deletions cut 5 bases from V and 3 bases from J, with 11 bases between. CDR3 length equals 13 residues. The germline V gene has CDR1 SGHTA and CDR2 FQGTGA. CDR3 sequence: CASSPGRDYEQYF. CDR3 in DNA: TGTGCCAGCAGCCCCGGCAGGGACTACGAGCAGTACTTC.

This clone appeared a single time. The rearrangement links TRBV10-3 to TRBJ2-1; a weak D match, TRBD1 (6 bases). This CDR3 region has 14 residues. From germline, CDR1 is ENHRY and CDR2 SYGVKD. Trimming stripped 11 bases from V and 0 bases from J, with 14 bases between. CDR3 in amino acids: CASRQDGSYNEQFF. The CDR3 DNA follows: TGTGCCTCCCGACAGGACGGCTCCTACAATGAGCAGTTCTTC.